This T cell receptor (beta chain) comes out of a study of CD8 T cells in Susac syndrome. Study summary: The sequenced Susac syndrome patients comprised roughly 6 with active disease and about 8 in remission. Regarding the study as a whole: Maximal CD8+ clonal expansion in Susac was observed within TEMRA cells and among active patients.

Notes on this clonotype: Antigen: not known.

J gave up 2 bases and V 4 bases, and 8 bases lay outside the gene matches. The V gene's germline CDR1 is SGHAT and CDR2 FQNNGV. There are 16 residues in the CDR3. Random-hexamer reverse transcription was applied to about 0.45 to 1 ug RNA. It was immunoSEQ multiplex PCR that amplified TCR beta CDR3 across 54 Vbeta and 13 Jbeta. TCRdb re-derived calls from the immunoSEQ multiplex PCR reads in MiXCR, one entry per CDR3 protein. The sample has some 130,000 distinct CDR3 sequences; 95% are singletons. The sample was CD8+ T cells from PBMCs. The V call is TRBV11-2, the J call TRBJ2-3; 8 nucleotides agree with TRBD1. The origin of this receptor is a human donor with Susac syndrome. CDR3 protein: CASSSMTGANTDTQYF. The CDR3 DNA follows: TGTGCCAGCAGCTCTATGACAGGGGCAAACACAGATACGCAGTATTTT.